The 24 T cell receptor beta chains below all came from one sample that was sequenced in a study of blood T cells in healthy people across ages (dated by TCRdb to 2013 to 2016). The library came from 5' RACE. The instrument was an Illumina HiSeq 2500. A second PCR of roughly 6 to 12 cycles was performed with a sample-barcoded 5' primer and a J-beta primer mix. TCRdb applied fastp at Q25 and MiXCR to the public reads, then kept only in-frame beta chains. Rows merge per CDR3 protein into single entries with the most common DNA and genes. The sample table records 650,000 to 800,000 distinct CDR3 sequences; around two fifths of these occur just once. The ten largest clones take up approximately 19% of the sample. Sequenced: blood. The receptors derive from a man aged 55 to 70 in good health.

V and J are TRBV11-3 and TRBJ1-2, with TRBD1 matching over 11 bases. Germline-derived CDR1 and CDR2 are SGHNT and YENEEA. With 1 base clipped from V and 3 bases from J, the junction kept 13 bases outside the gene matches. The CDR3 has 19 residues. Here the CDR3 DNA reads TGTGCCAGCAGCTTAGCATCGAGGGACAGGGGGTGGAAGGACTATGGCTACACCTTC. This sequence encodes CASSLASRDRGWKDYGYTF. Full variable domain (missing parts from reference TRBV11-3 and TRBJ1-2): EAGVVQSPRYKIIEKKQPVAFWCNPISGHNTLYWYLQNLGQGPELLIRYENEEAVDDSQLPKDRFSAERLKGVDSTLKIQPAELGDSAVYLCASSLASRDRGWKDYGYTFGSGTRLTVV.

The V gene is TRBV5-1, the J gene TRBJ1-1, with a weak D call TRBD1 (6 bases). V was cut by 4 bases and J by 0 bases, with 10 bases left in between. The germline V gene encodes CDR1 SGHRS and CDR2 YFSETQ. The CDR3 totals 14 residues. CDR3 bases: TGCGCCAGCAGCCTCCGGGACATGAACACTGAAGCTTTCTTT. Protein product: CASSLRDMNTEAFF.

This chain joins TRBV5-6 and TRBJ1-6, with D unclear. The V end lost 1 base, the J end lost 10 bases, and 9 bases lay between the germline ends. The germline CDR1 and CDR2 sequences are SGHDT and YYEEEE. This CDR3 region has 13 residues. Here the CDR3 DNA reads TGTGCCAGCAGCTTGCGGGTCGGGTCACCCCTCCACTTT. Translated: CASSLRVGSPLHF.

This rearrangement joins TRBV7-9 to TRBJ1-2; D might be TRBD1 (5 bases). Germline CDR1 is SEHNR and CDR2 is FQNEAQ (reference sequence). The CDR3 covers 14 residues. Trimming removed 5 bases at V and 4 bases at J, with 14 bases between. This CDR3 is CASSPPWGGYGYTF. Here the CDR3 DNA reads TGTGCCAGCAGCCCTCCCTGGGGGGGCTATGGCTACACCTTC.

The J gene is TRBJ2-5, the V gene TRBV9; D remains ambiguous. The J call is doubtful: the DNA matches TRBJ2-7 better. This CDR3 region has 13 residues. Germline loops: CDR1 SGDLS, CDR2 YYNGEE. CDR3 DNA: TGTGCCAGCAGCTTTGGTAAGGTTGCCGAGCAGTACTTC. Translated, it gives CASSFGKVAEQYF.

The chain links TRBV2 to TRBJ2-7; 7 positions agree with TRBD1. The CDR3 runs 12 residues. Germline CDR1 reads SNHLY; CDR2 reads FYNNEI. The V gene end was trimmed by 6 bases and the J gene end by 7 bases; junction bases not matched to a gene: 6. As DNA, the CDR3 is TGTGCCAGCAGCTGGCTGGGACAGGAGCAGTACTTC. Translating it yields CASSWLGQEQYF.

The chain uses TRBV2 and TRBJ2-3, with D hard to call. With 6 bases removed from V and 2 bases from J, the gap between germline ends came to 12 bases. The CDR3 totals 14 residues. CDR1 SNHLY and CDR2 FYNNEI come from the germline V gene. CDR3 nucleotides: TGTGCCAGCAGGAAGGAGCGCACCACAGATACGCAGTATTTT. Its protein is CASRKERTTDTQYF.

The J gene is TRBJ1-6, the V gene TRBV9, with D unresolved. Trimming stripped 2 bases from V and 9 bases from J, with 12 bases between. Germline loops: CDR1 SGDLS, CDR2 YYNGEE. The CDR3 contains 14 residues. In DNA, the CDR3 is TGTGCCAGCAGCGTGGAAATACCGGGTTCACCCCTCCACTTT. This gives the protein CASSVEIPGSPLHF.

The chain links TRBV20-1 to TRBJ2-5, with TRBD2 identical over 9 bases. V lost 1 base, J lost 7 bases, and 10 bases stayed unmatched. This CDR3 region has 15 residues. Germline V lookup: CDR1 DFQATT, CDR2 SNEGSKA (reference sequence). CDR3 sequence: CSARVIAGVGGTQYF. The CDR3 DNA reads TGCAGTGCTAGAGTCATAGCGGGGGTCGGGGGGACCCAGTACTTC.

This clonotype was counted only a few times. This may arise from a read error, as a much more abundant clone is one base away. The CDR3 here is CASPIWADEQYF. Here the CDR3 DNA reads TGTGCCAGCCCGATTTGGGCCGACGAGCAGTACTTC. The rearrangement uses TRBV6-5 and TRBJ2-7; D unclear. V lost 8 bases and J lost 5, with 13 bases in between. The germline V gene encodes CDR1 MNHEY and CDR2 SVGAGI. CDR3 length: 12 residues.

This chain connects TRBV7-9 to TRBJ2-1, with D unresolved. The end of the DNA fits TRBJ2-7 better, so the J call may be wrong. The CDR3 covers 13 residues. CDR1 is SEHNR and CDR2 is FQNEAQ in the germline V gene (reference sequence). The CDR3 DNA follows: TGTGCCAGCCACGGAGCCACCTACAATGAGCAGTACTTC. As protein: CASHGATYNEQYF.

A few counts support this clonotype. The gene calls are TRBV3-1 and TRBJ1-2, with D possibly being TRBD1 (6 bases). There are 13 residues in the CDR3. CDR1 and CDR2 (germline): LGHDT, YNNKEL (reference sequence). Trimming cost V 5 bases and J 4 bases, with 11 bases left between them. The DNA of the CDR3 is TGTGCCAGCAGCGAAAGGACAGTCTATGGCTACACCTTC. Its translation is CASSERTVYGYTF.

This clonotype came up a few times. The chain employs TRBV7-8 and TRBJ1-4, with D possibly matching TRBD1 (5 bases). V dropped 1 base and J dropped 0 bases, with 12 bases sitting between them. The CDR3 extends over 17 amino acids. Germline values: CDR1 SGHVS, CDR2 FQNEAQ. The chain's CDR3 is CASSLEPRGSTNEKLFF. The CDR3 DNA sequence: TGTGCCAGCAGCTTAGAACCGAGGGGCTCAACTAATGAAAAACTGTTTTTT. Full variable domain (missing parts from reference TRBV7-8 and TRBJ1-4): GAGVSQSPRYKVAKRGQDVALRCDPISGHVSLFWYQQALGQGPEFLTYFQNEAQLDKSGLPSDRFFAERPEGSVSTLKIQRTQQEDSAVYLCASSLEPRGSTNEKLFFGSGTQLSVL.

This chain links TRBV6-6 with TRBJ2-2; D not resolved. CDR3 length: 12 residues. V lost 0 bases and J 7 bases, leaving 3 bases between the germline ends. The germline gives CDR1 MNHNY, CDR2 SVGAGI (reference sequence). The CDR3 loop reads CASSYSDGELFF. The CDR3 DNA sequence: TGTGCCAGCAGTTACTCTGACGGGGAGCTGTTTTTT.

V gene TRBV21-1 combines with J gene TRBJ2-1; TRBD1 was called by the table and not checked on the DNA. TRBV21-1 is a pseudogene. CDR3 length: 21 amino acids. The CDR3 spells CASSKKNFPGGPTSGYNEQFF. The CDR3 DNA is TGTGCCAGCAGCAAAAAAAATTTTCCAGGGGGTCCAACCTCGGGGTACAATGAGCAGTTCTTC.

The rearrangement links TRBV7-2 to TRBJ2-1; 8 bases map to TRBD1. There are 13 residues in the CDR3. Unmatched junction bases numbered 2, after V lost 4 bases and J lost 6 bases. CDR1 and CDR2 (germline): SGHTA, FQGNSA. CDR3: CASSSTGANEQFF. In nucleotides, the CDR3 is TGTGCCAGCAGCTCGACAGGGGCCAATGAGCAGTTCTTC. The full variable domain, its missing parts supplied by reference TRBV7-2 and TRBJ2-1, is GAGVSQSPSNKVTEKGKDVELRCDPISGHTALYWYRQSLGQGLEFLIYFQGNSAPDKSGLPSDRFSAERTGGSVSTLTIQRTQQEDSAVYLCASSSTGANEQFFGPGTRLTVL.

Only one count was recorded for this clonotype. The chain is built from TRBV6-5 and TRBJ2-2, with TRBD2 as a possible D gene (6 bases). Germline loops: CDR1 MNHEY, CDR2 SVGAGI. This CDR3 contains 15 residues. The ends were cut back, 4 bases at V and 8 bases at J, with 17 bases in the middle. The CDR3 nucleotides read TGTGCCAGCAGTTCCGTCGTCACTAGCCCAGGGGAGCTGTTTTTT. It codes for CASSSVVTSPGELFF.

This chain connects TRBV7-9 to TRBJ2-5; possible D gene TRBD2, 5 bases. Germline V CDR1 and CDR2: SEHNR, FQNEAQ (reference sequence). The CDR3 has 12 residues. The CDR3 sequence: CVCSLLGDEQYF. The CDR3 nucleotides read TGTGTCTGCAGCTTATTGGGAGATGAGCAGTACTTC.

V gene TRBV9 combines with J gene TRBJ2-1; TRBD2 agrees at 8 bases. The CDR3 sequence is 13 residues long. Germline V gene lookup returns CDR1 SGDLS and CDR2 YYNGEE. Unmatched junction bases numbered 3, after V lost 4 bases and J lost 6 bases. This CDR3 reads CASSPGLGNEQFF. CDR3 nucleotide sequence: TGTGCCAGCAGCCCGGGACTAGGCAATGAGCAGTTCTTC.

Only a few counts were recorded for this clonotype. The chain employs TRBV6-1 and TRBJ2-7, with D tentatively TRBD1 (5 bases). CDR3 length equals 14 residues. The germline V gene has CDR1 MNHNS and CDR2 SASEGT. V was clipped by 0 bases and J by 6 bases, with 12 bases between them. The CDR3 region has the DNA TGTGCCAGCAGTGAAGCAAACAGGCTAGGCGAGCAGTACTTC. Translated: CASSEANRLGEQYF.

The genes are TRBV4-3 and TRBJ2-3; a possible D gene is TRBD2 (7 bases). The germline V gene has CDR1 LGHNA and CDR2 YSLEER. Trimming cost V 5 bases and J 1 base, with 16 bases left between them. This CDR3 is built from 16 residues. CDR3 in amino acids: CASSGGARSGTDTQYF. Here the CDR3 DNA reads TGCGCCAGCAGCGGGGGGGCGAGGTCCGGCACAGATACGCAGTATTTT.

The CDR3 DNA reads as TGCAGTTTAAGGGGAGGGAGCTCCTACAATGAGCAGTTCTTC. Protein product: CSLRGGSSYNEQFF. The V and J genes are TRBV20-1 and TRBJ2-1, with 7 bases matching TRBD2. The length of the CDR3 is 14 residues. V dropped 8 bases and J dropped 0; count of bases not matched to a gene: 7. Germline CDR1 DFQATT, CDR2 SNEGSKA (reference sequence).

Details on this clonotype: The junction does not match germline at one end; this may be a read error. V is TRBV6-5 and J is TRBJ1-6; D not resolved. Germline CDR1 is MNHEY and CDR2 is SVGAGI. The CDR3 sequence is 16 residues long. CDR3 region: CASSDSVLAWNSPLHF. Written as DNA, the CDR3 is TGTGCCAGCAGTGACTCGGTACTCGCCTGGAATTCACCCCTCCACTTT.

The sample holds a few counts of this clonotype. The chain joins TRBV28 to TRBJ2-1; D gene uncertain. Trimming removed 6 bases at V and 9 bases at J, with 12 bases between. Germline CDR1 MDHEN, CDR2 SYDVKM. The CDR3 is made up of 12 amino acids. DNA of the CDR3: TGTGCCAGCAGCCGCCCCAGTGGTGAGCAGTTCTTC. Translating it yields CASSRPSGEQFF. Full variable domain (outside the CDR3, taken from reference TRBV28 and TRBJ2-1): DVKVTQSSRYLVKRTGEKVFLECVQDMDHENMFWYRQDPGLGLRLIYFSYDVKMKEKGDIPEGYSVSREKKERFSLILESASTNQTSMYLCASSRPSGEQFFGPGTRLTVL.